This T cell receptor (beta chain) was recovered during a study of blood T cell repertoires in COVID-19. Study information: The United States, Italy and Spain provided the acute and convalescent COVID-19 samples.

In the original processing: Using reference gene primer amplification, nucleated cell counts were estimated. The assay was immunoSEQ multiplex PCR, and TCRdb's table has in-frame clones only and misses some. That table supplies the V and J calls and clone size; D and trimming were determined from the DNA. The profile shows 220,000 or so clones, 80% to 95% of them singletons. Per germline, CDR1 SEHNR and CDR2 FQNEAQ (reference sequence). The V end was cut by 5 bases, the J end by 3 bases, with 16 bases between. This CDR3 is built from 15 residues. Material for sequencing was peripheral blood. The clonotype originates from a man aged 60 to 69 with COVID-19, enrolled during active disease. The rearrangement uses TRBV7-9 and TRBJ1-2; possible D gene TRBD1, 5 bases. CDR3 in DNA: TGTGCCAGCAGCCGGGCGACAGTCAGGGACTATGGCTACACCTTC. It encodes CASSRATVRDYGYTF.